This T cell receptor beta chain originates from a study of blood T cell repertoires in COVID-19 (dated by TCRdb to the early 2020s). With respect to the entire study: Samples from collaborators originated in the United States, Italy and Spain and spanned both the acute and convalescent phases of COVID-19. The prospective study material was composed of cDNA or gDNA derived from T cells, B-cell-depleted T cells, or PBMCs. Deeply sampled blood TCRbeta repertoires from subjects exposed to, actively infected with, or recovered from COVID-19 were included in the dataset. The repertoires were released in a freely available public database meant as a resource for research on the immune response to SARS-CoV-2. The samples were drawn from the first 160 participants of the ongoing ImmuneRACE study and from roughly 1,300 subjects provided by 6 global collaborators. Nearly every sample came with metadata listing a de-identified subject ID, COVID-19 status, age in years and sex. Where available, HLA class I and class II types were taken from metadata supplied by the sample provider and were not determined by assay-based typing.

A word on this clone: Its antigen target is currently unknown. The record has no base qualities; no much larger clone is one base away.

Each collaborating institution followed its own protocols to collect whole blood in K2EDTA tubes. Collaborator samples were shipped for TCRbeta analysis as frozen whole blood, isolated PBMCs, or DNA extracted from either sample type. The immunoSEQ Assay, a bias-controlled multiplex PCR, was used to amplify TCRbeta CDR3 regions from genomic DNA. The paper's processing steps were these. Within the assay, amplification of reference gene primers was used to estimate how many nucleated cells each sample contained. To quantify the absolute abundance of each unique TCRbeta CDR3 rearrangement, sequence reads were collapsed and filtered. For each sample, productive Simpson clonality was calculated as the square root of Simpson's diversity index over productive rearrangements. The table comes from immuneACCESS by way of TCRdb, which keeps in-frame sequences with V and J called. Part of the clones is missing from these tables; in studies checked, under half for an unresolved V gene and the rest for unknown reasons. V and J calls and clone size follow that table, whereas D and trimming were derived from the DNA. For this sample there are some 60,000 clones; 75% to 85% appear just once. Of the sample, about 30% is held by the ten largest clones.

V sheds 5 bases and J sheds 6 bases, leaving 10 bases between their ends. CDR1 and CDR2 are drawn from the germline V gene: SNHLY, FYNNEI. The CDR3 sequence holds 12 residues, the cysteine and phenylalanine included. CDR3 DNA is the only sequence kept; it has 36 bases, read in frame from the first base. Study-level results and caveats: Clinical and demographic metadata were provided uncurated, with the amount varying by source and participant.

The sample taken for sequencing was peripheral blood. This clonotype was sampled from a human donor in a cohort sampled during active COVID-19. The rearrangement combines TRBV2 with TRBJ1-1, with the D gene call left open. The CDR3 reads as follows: CASSPEASEAFF. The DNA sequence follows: TGTGCCAGCAGTCCCGAGGCGTCTGAAGCTTTCTTT.